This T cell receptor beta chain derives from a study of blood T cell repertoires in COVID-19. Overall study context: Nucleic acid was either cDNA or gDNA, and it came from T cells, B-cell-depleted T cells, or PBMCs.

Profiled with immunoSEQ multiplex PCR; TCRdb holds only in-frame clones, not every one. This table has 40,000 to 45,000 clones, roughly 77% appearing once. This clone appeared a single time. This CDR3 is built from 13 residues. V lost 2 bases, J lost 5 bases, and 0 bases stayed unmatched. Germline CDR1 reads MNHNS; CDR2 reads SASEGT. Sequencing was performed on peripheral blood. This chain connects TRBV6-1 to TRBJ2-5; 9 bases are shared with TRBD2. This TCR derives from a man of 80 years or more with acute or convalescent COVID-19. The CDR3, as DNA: TGTGCCAGCAGTGAAAGCGGGAGGGAGACCCAGTACTTC. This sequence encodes CASSESGRETQYF.